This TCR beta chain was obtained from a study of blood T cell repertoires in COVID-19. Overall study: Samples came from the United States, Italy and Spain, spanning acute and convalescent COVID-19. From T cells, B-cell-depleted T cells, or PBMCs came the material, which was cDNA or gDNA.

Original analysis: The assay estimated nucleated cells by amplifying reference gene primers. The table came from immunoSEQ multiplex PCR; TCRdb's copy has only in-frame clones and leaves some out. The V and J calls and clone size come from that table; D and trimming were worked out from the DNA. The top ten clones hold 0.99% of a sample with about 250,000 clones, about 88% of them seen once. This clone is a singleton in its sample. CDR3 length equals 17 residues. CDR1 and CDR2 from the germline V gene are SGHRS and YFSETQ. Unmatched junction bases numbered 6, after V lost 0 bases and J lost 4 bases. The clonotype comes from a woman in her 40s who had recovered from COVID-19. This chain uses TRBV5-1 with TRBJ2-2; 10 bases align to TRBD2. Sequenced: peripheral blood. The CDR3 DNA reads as TGCGCCAGCAGCTTGGGGTCTAGCGGGAGATTCACCGGGGAGCTGTTTTTT. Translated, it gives CASSLGSSGRFTGELFF.